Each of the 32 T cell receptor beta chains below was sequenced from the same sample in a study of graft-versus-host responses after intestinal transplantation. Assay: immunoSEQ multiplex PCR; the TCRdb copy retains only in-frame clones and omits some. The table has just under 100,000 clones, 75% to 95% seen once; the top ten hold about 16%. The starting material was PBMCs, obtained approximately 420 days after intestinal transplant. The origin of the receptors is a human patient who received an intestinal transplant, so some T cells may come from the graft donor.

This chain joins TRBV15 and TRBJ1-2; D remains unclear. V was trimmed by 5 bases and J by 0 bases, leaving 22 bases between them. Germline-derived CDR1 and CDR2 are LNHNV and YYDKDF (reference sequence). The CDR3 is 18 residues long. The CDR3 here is CATSRGWEYLETNYGYTF. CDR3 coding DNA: TGTGCCACCAGCCGAGGGTGGGAGTACCTTGAAACTAACTATGGCTACACCTTC.

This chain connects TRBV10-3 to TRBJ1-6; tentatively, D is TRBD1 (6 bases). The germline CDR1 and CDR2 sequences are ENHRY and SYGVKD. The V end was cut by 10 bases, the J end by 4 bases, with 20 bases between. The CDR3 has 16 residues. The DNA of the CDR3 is TGTGCCACCGGAGGATATGGACAGACTTATAATTCACCCCTCCACTTT. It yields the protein CATGGYGQTYNSPLHF.

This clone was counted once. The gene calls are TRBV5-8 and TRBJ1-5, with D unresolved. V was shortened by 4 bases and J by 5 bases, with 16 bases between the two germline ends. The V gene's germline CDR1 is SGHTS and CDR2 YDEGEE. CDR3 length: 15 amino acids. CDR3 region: CASSDRMGFDQPQHF. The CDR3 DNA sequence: TGTGCCAGCAGCGACCGGATGGGGTTCGATCAGCCCCAGCATTTT.

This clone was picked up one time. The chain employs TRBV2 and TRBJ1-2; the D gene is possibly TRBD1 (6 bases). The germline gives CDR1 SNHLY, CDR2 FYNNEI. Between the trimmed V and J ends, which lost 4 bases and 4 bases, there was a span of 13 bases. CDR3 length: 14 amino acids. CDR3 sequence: CASSGGLWSYGYTF. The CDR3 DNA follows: TGTGCCAGCAGTGGGGGGCTATGGAGCTATGGCTACACCTTC.

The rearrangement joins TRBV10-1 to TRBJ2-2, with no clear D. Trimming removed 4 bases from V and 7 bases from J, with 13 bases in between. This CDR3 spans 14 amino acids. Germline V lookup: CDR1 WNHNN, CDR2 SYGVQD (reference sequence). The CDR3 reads CASSGQYWGGELFF. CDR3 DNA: TGCGCCAGCAGTGGTCAGTATTGGGGCGGGGAGCTGTTTTTT.

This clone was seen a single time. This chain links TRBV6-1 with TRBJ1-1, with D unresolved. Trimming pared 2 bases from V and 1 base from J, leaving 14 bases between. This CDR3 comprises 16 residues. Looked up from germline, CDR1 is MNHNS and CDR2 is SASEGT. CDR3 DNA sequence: TGTGCCAGCAGTGAAAGAGGTGCCCACGAGAACACTGAAGCTTTCTTT. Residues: CASSERGAHENTEAFF.

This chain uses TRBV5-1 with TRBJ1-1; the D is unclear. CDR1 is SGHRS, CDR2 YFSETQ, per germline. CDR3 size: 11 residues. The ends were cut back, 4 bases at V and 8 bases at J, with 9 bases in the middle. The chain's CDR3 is CASSPGREAFF. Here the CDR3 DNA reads TGCGCCAGCAGCCCCGGTCGGGAAGCTTTCTTT.

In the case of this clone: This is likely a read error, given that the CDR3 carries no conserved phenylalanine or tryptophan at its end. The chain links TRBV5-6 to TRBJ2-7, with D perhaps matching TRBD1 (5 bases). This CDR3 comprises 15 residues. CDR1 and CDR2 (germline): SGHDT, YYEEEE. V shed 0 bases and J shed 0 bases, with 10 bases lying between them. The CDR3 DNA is TGTGCCAGCAGCTTGGAGGGGCTTAACTCCTACGAGCAGTACCTC. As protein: CASSLEGLNSYEQYL.

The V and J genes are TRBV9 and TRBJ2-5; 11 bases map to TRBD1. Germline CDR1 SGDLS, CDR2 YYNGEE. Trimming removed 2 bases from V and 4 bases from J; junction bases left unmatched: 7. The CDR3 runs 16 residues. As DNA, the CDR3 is TGTGCCAGCAGCGTTGGAGCCGGGACAGGGGGAGAGACCCAGTACTTC. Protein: CASSVGAGTGGETQYF.

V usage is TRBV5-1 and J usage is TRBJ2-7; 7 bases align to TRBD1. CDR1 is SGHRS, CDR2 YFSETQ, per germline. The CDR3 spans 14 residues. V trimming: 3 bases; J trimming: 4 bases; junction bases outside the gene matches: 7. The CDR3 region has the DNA TGCGCCAGCAGCTCCGGGACAGATCCTTACGAGCAGTACTTC. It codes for CASSSGTDPYEQYF.

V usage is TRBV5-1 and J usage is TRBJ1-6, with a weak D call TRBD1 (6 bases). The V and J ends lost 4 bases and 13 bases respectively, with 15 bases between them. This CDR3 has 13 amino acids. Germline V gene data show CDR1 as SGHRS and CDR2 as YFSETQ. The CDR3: CASSGGAESPLHF. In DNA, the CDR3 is TGCGCCAGCAGCGGGGGGGCTGAGTCCCCCCTCCACTTT.

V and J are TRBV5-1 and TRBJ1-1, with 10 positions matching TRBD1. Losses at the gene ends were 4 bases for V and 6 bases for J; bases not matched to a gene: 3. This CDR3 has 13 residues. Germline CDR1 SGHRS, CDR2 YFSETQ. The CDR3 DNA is TGCGCCAGCAGCGCCGGGACAGGGGCTGAAGCTTTCTTT. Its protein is CASSAGTGAEAFF.

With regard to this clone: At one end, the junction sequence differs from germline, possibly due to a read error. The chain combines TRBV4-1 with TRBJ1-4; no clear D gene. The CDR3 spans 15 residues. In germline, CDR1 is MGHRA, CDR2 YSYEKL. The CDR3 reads CASSQTQVPGEELFF. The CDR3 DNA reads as TGCGCCAGCAGCCAGACGCAGGTCCCCGGTGAAGAACTGTTTTTT.

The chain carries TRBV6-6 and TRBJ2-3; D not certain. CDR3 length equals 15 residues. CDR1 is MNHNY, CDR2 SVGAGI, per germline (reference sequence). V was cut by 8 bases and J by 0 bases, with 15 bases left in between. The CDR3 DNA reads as TGTGCCAGCTCGCGCGGTGGAACTAGCACAGATACGCAGTATTTT. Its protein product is CASSRGGTSTDTQYF.

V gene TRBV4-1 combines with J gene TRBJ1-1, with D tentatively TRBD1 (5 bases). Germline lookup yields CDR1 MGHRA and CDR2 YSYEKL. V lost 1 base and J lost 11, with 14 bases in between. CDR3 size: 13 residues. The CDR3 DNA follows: TGCGCCAGCAGCCAAGTTGGGGGGTCGGAGGCTTTCTTT. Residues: CASSQVGGSEAFF.

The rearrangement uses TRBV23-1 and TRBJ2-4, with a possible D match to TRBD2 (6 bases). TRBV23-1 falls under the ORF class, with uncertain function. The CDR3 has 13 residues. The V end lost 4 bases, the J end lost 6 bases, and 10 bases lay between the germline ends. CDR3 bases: TGCGCCAGCAGTCGGAGGAGGGGAAACATTCAGTACTTC. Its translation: CASSRRRGNIQYF.

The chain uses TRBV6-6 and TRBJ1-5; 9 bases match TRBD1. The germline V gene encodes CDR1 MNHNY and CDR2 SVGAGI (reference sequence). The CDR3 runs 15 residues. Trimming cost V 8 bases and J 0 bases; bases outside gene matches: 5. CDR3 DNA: TGTGCCAGCTTACAACAGGGGGCTAGCAATCAGCCCCAGCATTTT. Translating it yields CASLQQGASNQPQHF.

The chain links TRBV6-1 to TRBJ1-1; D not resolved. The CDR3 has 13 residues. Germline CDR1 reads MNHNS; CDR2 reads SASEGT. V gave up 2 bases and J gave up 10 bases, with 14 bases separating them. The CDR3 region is CASSEFGDLRAFF. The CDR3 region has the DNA TGTGCCAGCAGTGAATTCGGAGATCTGAGAGCTTTCTTT.

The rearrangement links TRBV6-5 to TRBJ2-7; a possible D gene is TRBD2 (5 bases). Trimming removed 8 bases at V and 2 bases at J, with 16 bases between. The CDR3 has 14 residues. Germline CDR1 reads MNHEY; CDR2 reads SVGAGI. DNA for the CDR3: TGTGCCAGCTCCCCCTTCCGGGGTACCTACGAGCAGTACTTC. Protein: CASSPFRGTYEQYF.

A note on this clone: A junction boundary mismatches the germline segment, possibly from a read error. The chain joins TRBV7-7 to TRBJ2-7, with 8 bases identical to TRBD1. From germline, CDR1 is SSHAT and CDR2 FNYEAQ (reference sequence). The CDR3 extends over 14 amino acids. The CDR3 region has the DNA TGTGCTAGCAGCCCAGGGACAGGCTCCTACGAGCAGTACTTC. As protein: CASSPGTGSYEQYF.

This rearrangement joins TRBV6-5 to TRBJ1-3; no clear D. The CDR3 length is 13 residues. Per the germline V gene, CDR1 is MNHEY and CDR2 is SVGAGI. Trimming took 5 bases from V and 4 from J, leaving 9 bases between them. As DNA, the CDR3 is TGTGCCAGCAGTCCTTATGGGGGAAACACCATATATTTT. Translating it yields CASSPYGGNTIYF.

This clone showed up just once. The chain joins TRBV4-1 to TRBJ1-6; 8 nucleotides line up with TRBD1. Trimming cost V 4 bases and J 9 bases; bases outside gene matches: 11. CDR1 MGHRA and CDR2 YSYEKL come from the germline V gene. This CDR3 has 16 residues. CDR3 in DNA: TGCGCCAGCAGCCCCCGTATTGGGACAGGCAGTTCACCCCTCCACTTT. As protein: CASSPRIGTGSSPLHF.

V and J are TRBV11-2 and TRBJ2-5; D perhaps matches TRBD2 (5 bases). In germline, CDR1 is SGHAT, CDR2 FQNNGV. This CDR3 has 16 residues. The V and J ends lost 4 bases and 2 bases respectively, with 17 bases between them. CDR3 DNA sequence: TGTGCCAGCAGCTCAGATTGGGAACGAGGGCAAGAGACCCAGTACTTC. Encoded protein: CASSSDWERGQETQYF.

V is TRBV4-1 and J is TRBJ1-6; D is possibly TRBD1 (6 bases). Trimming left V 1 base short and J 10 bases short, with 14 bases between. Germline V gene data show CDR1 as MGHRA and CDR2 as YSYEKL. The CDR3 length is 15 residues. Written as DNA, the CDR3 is TGCGCCAGCAGCCAAGCCCCGGGGCAGGGGTCACCCCTCCACTTT. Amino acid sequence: CASSQAPGQGSPLHF.

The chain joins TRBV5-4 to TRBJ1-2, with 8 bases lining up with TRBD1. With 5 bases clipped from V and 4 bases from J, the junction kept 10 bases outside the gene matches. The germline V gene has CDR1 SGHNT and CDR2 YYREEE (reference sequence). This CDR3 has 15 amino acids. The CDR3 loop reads CASSSNRDRRYGYTF. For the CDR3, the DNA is TGTGCCAGCAGTTCGAACCGGGACAGGCGCTATGGCTACACCTTC.

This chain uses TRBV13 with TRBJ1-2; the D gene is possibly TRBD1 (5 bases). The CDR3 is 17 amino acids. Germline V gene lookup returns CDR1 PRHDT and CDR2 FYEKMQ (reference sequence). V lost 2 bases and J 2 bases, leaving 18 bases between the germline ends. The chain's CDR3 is CASSLTAGTYNNYGYTF. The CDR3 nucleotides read TGTGCCAGCAGCTTAACGGCCGGGACTTACAACAACTATGGCTACACCTTC.

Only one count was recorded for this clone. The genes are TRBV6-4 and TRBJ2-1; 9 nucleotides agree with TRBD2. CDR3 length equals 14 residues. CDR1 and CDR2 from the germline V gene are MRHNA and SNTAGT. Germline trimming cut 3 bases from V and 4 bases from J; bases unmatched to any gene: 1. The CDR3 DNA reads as TGTGCCAGCAGTGATAGCGGGGGTTACAATGAGCAGTTCTTC. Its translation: CASSDSGGYNEQFF.

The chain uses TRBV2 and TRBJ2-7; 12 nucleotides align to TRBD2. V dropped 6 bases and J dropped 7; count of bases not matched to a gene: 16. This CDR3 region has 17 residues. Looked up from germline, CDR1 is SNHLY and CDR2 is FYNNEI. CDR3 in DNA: TGTGCCAGCAGGGTTCGCGAACTAGCGGGGGGACGTATGGAGCAGTACTTC. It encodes CASRVRELAGGRMEQYF.

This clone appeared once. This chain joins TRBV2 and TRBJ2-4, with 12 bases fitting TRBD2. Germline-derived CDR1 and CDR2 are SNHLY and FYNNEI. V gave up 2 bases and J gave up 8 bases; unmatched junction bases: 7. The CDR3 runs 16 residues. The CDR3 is CASSELASGGADIQYF. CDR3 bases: TGTGCCAGCAGTGAACTGGCTAGCGGGGGGGCGGACATTCAGTACTTC.

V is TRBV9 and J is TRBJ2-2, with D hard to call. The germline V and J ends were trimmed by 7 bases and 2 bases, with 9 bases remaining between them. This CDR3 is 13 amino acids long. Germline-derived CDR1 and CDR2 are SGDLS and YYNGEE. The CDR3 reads CASGATNTGELFF. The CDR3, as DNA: TGTGCCAGCGGAGCCACTAACACCGGGGAGCTGTTTTTT.

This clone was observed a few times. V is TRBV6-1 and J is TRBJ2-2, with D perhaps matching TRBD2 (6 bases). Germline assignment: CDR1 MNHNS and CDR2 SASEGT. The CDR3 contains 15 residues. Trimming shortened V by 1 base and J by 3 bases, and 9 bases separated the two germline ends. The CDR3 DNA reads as TGTGCCAGCAGTGAAGGACCGGGGGACACCGGGGAGCTGTTTTTT. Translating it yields CASSEGPGDTGELFF.

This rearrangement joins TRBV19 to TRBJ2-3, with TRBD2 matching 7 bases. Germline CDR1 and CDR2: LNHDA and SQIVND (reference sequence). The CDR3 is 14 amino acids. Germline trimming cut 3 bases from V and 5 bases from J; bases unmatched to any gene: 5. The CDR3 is CASSISGVVDTQYF. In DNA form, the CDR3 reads TGTGCCAGTAGTATCAGCGGGGTCGTAGATACGCAGTATTTT.